This is a list of T cell receptor beta chains from one sample in a study of cytomegalovirus exposure and HLA in healthy donors. The table came from immunoSEQ multiplex PCR; TCRdb's copy has only in-frame clones and leaves some out. This table holds about 200,000 clones, 60% to 85% found once. The material sequenced was PBMCs. The receptors were gathered from a middle-aged man in good health and CMV-seronegative. The CDR3 runs from the conserved cysteine through the conserved F or W. A D gene is named only where the DNA matches it firmly. Not every row has a clone size; where given, it reads once, few, many or a size class.

abundance	v_gene	d_gene	j_gene	CDR3nt	CDR3aa
-	TRBV6-6	-	TRBJ1-1	TGTGCCAGCAGTTACTCTTACTTGAACACTGAAGCTTTCTTT	CASSYSYLNTEAFF
-	TRBV11-3	TRBD1	TRBJ1-1	TGTGCCAGCAGCTTTGCGGGACAGGAGTTTGAAGCTTTCTTT	CASSFAGQEFEAFF
-	TRBV6-5	TRBD1	TRBJ1-3	TGTGCCAGCAGTTACAGCAGGGGGCAGATGAACACCATATATTTT	CASSYSRGQMNTIYF
-	TRBV5-8	-	TRBJ1-2	TGTGCCAGCAGCTTAGGTGACAGACCTTATGGCTACACCTTC	CASSLGDRPYGYTF
-	TRBV6-1	-	TRBJ2-7	TGTGCCAGCAGTGAAGATCAGGGATGGGAGCAGTACTTC	CASSEDQGWEQYF
-	TRBV2	TRBD2	TRBJ2-1	TGTGCCAGCAGGCGTACTAGCGGGGGAAAGAATGAGCAGTTCTTC	CASRRTSGGKNEQFF
-	TRBV6-1	TRBD1	TRBJ2-3	TGTGCCAGCAGTCGGACAGGGAGCGGCGGAGATACGCAGTATTTT	CASSRTGSGGDTQYF
-	TRBV4-3	-	TRBJ1-1	TGCGCCAGCAGCCAAGACCGGGAGATATCTGAAGCTTTCTTT	CASSQDREISEAFF
-	TRBV7-9	TRBD1	TRBJ1-1	TGTGCCAGCAGCGCTGGACAGGGGACTGAAGCTTTCTTT	CASSAGQGTEAFF
few	TRBV7-2	-	TRBJ1-1	TGTGCCAGCAGCGCAGCCAGCGCAGATCGGAACACTGAAGCTTTCTTT	CASSAASADRNTEAFF
-	TRBV9	TRBD1	TRBJ2-7	TGTGCCAGCAGCTTCCTCGACAGGGGGGGCGAGCAGTACTTC	CASSFLDRGGEQYF
-	TRBV5-1	-	TRBJ2-2	TGCGCCAGCAACCAGGGGAACACCGGGGAGCTGTTTTTT	CASNQGNTGELFF
-	TRBV2	-	TRBJ1-1	TGTGCCAGCACCGAGGGTCGGAAGAACACTGAAGCTTTCTTT	CASTEGRKNTEAFF
-	TRBV9	TRBD2	TRBJ2-3	TGTGCCAGCAGCTCTCGCGGGGGAACCGGAGATACGCAGTATTTT	CASSSRGGTGDTQYF
few	TRBV2	-	TRBJ2-7	TGTGCCAGCAGTGTGGCAGGGATTAAGGGCGAGCAGTACTTC	CASSVAGIKGEQYF
once	TRBV7-2	-	TRBJ2-1	TGTGCCAGCAGCCCAGGGGTCGGGGGGCAGGGTGAGCAGTTCTTC	CASSPGVGGQGEQFF
once	TRBV27	-	TRBJ1-4	TGTGCCAGCACAGGTCATGCAACTAATGAAAAACTGTTTTTT	CASTGHATNEKLFF
-	TRBV7-3	TRBD1	TRBJ2-1	TGTGCCAGCAGCGTCCTTGGGACAGGGGAGCAGTTCTTC	CASSVLGTGEQFF
-	TRBV5-4	TRBD2	TRBJ2-5	TGTGCCAGCAGCCCGACTAGCGGGAGTCCCATCGAGACCCAGTACTTC	CASSPTSGSPIETQYF
-	TRBV4-1	-	TRBJ1-1	TGCGCCAGCAGCCCCGTCGGACACAAAGACCTTATGAACACTGAAGCTTTCTTT	CASSPVGHKDLMNTEAFF
-	TRBV11-3	-	TRBJ2-3	TGTGCCAGCAGCCCCTGGGACTCAGACACAGATACGCAGTATTTT	CASSPWDSDTDTQYF
-	TRBV12-5	TRBD1	TRBJ1-5	TGTGCTAGTGGTTTGGTACCAGGGACAGGGAATCAGCCCCAGCATTTT	CASGLVPGTGNQPQHF
few	TRBV27	-	TRBJ1-2	TGTGCCAGCAGTCCCCTATTTAGCACAGGGAGCCATCCCTATGGCTACACCTTC	CASSPLFSTGSHPYGYTF
-	TRBV7-2	TRBD2	TRBJ2-5	TGTGCCAGCAGCTTATCCAGCGGGAACCAAGAGACCCAGTACTTC	CASSLSSGNQETQYF
few	TRBV7-3	TRBD2	TRBJ2-1	TGTGCCAGCAGCTCGAGCGGGAGCAATGAGCAGTTCTTC	CASSSSGSNEQFF
-	TRBV28	-	TRBJ2-7	TGTGCCAGCAGTAAGGCTTTCGGGGGTTCCTACGAGCAGTACTTC	CASSKAFGGSYEQYF
-	TRBV6-6	TRBD2	TRBJ2-1	TGTGCCAGCAGACCGACTAGCGGGAGCAGCAATGAGCAGTTCTTC	CASRPTSGSSNEQFF
-	TRBV5-5	-	TRBJ2-1	TGTGCCAGCAGCTCGGGAGCCTACAATGAGCAGTTCTTC	CASSSGAYNEQFF
-	TRBV5-6	-	TRBJ2-7	TGTGCCAGCAGCGGGGGGAGGGGGGTTGTCTACGAGCAGTACTTC	CASSGGRGVVYEQYF
-	TRBV30	TRBD1	TRBJ1-1	TGTGCCTGGAGTCCTGGGACAGGGGCCACTGAAGCTTTCTTT	CAWSPGTGATEAFF
few	TRBV7-9	TRBD2	TRBJ2-1	TGTGCCAGCAGCCTACGGACTAGCGGTAACAATGAGCAGTTCTTC	CASSLRTSGNNEQFF
few	TRBV19	-	TRBJ2-3	TGTGCCAGTAGTACCCGATACAGGGAGAGCACAGATACGCAGTATTTT	CASSTRYRESTDTQYF
-	TRBV4-1	-	TRBJ2-1	TGCGCCAGCAGCCAGGGACTCAGGAATGAGCAGTTCTTC	CASSQGLRNEQFF
-	TRBV7-3	TRBD2	TRBJ2-7	TGTGCCAGCAGCTCGGGACTAGCGGGACACGAGCAGTACTTC	CASSSGLAGHEQYF
-	TRBV6-5	TRBD2	TRBJ2-7	TGTGCCAAACCGGGGGGGTGGGAGGCGGCCTACGAGCAGTACTTC	CAKPGGWEAAYEQYF
-	TRBV18	-	TRBJ1-6	TGTGCCAGCTCACCACAGGGGCCTAATTCACCCCTCCACTTT	CASSPQGPNSPLHF
-	TRBV28	TRBD2	TRBJ2-1	TGTGCCAGCAGTTTAGCGGGACTAGCGGCCGGGAGGTATGAGCAGTTCTTC	CASSLAGLAAGRYEQFF
-	TRBV12-5	-	TRBJ1-5	TGTGCTAGTGGCCAGGGTCAGCCCCAGCATTTT	CASGQGQPQHF
-	TRBV13	-	TRBJ2-2	TGTGCCAGCAGCTTACGCGGGATGAACACCGGGGAGCTGTTTTTT	CASSLRGMNTGELFF
few	TRBV29-1	TRBD2	TRBJ2-5	TGCAGCGTTGGGTCGGGGGGTACCCAAGAGACCCAGTACTTC	CSVGSGGTQETQYF
-	TRBV19	TRBD1	TRBJ1-6	TGTGCCAGTTGGCCCGGGACAGGTCGGTGGGATTCACCCCTCCACTTT	CASWPGTGRWDSPLHF
-	TRBV28	TRBD1	TRBJ2-7	TGTGCCAGCAGAGGGACAGGGACCTCCTACGAGCAGTACTTC	CASRGTGTSYEQYF
-	TRBV4-1	TRBD2	TRBJ2-4	TGCGCCAGCAGCCAAGCGACTAGCGGGGGGCTGATGAACATTCAGTACTTC	CASSQATSGGLMNIQYF
few	TRBV7-3	-	TRBJ2-2	TGTGCCACCCGTCCGGGGAACACCGGGGAGCTGTTTTTT	CATRPGNTGELFF
-	TRBV19	TRBD1	TRBJ2-3	TGTGCCAGTAGTATTGGGATTGTCGTTTATGGTCCCTATCCCGGACAGGGTAAGGATACGCAGTATTTT	CASSIGIVVYGPYPGQGKDTQYF
-	TRBV19	-	TRBJ1-1	TGTGCCAGTAGTATAGGCGCGGGGTTGAACACTGAAGCTTTCTTT	CASSIGAGLNTEAFF
-	TRBV6-5	-	TRBJ2-2	TGTGCCAGCAGTTATTGGGAGAGCACCGGGGAGCTGTTTTTT	CASSYWESTGELFF
-	TRBV27	-	TRBJ1-5	TGTGCCAGTCAGTCCGTTATGGGGGGGAGTCAGCCCCAGCATTTT	CASQSVMGGSQPQHF
once	TRBV10-3	TRBD1	TRBJ1-1	TGTGCCATCATGGACAGGGCGGTAGACACTGAAGCTTTCTTT	CAIMDRAVDTEAFF
-	TRBV9	-	TRBJ1-2	TGTGCCAGCAGCGTAGAGGGGGAAAATGGCTACACCTTC	CASSVEGENGYTF
-	TRBV6-1	-	TRBJ2-6	TGTGCCAGCAGTCATAAGCGGTCTGGGGCCAACGTCCTGACTTTC	CASSHKRSGANVLTF
-	TRBV12-5	TRBD1	TRBJ1-2	TGTGCTAGTGGTTTCCCTGACAGGGTCGATGGCTACACCTTC	CASGFPDRVDGYTF
-	TRBV10-3	TRBD1	TRBJ2-7	TGTGCCATCAGTGAGTCGGGACAGGGGTTCTACGAGCAGTACTTC	CAISESGQGFYEQYF
-	TRBV11-1	TRBD1	TRBJ2-5	TGTGCCAGCAGCTTTGGAAGCCAGGGGGCGAGAGAGACCCAGTACTTC	CASSFGSQGARETQYF
-	TRBV6-1	-	TRBJ2-3	TGTGCCAGCAGAATCACTAGACCAGATACGCAGTATTTT	CASRITRPDTQYF
-	TRBV9	-	TRBJ2-7	TGTGCCAGCAGCCCGAACCAGGGGTACGAGCAGTACTTC	CASSPNQGYEQYF
-	TRBV6-1	-	TRBJ1-1	TGTGCCAGCAGTGAAGTCTTGAACACTGAAGCTTTCTTT	CASSEVLNTEAFF
-	TRBV2	TRBD1	TRBJ2-3	TGTGCCAGCACCCCAGAGGGGGCTACGCAGTATTTT	CASTPEGATQYF
-	TRBV7-9	TRBD1	TRBJ1-2	TGTGCCAGCAGGCAGACAGGGCCAGCGTCGGGCTACACCTTC	CASRQTGPASGYTF
-	TRBV6-5	TRBD1	TRBJ1-5	TGTGCCAGACCGACCGACAGGGGGAGCGATCAGCCCCAGCATTTT	CARPTDRGSDQPQHF